The TCR beta chain under discussion was sequenced for a study of blood T cell repertoires in COVID-19. On the study more broadly: Material from acute and convalescent COVID-19 was sourced from the United States, Italy and Spain. PBMCs, B-cell-depleted T cells, or T cells provided the cDNA or gDNA that made up the material.

In the original analysis: Using reference gene primer amplification, nucleated cell counts were estimated. Produced via immunoSEQ multiplex PCR; TCRdb's table is partial and in-frame only. V and J calls and clone size are copied from that table; D and trimming were computed from the DNA. The sample lists approximately 170,000 clones, approximately 83% occurring once. Germline CDR1 reads SGHTA; CDR2 reads FQGNSA. V lost 2 bases and J lost 4; bases outside the gene matches: 1. This CDR3 spans 14 amino acids. The sample consisted of peripheral blood. This clonotype was obtained from a human donor with acute or convalescent COVID-19. The donor label of this sample is uncertain. The gene calls are TRBV7-2 and TRBJ1-1, with 10 bases aligning to TRBD1. The CDR3 sequence: CASSLRTGGTEAFF. In DNA, the CDR3 is TGTGCCAGCAGCTTACGGACAGGGGGCACTGAAGCTTTCTTT. The full variable domain, with the rest looked up from reference TRBV7-2 and TRBJ1-1, is GAGVSQSPSNKVTEKGKDVELRCDPISGHTALYWYRQSLGQGLEFLIYFQGNSAPDKSGLPSDRFSAERTGGSVSTLTIQRTQQEDSAVYLCASSLRTGGTEAFFGQGTRLTVV.